Below, 31 T cell receptor beta chains from the same sample are listed, as sequenced in a study of T cells in Graves' hyperthyroidism and ophthalmopathy. Regions amplified from RNA transcripts were the TCR beta CDR3 regions. HTBI primers drove first-round RT-PCR of the TCR CDR3. Each CDR3 protein gets one entry after TCRdb re-called the multiplex PCR reads with MiXCR. The repertoire holds around 400,000 distinct CDR3 sequences, with 15% to 19% as singletons. Sequenced material: blood. These TCRs come from a woman younger than 30 with Graves' hyperthyroidism that later progressed to Graves' ophthalmopathy.

The chain carries TRBV15 and TRBJ2-7; 12 bases agree with TRBD1. J lost 0 bases, V lost 1 base, and 7 bases had no gene match. Looked up from germline, CDR1 is LNHNV and CDR2 is YYDKDF (reference sequence). The CDR3 runs 18 residues. CDR3 coding DNA: TGTGCCACCAGCAGAGTCCCGGGACAGGGGGCATACTCCTACGAGCAGTACTTC. It codes for CATSRVPGQGAYSYEQYF.

A note on this clonotype: This sequence may be a read error, since a much larger clone differs from it by one base. The rearrangement uses TRBV12-3 or TRBV12-4 and TRBJ2-2; D ambiguous. The CDR3 is 15 amino acids. The DNA of the CDR3 is TGTGTCAGCAGCCTGATGGCGTTGCGAACCGGGGAGCTGTTTTTT. The encoded protein is CVSSLMALRTGELFF.

This clonotype occurred many times. V gene TRBV30 combines with J gene TRBJ2-7; D is unresolved. The length of the CDR3 is 13 residues. V lost 0 bases, J lost 4 bases, and 10 bases lay in between. The germline CDR1 and CDR2 sequences are GTSNPN and SVGIG (reference sequence). The CDR3 sequence: CAWSVSGSYEQYF. As DNA, the CDR3 is TGTGCCTGGAGTGTTTCAGGATCGTACGAGCAGTACTTC.

This clonotype was observed a handful of times. V and J are TRBV9 and TRBJ2-1, with TRBD2 matching over 10 bases. The V and J ends lost 0 bases and 2 bases, in that order; junction bases with no gene match: 5. The CDR3 runs 17 residues. Germline V gene lookup returns CDR1 SGDLS and CDR2 YYNGEE. The CDR3 region has the DNA TGTGCCAGCAGCGTAGCCCCTCTAGCGGGAGCCTACAATGAGCAGTTCTTC. Translating it yields CASSVAPLAGAYNEQFF.

In DNA, the CDR3 is TGTGCCAGCAGTGGGACAGGAAGGAGGGAAGAGACCCAGTACTTC. Translation gives CASSGTGRREETQYF. The V call is TRBV28, the J call TRBJ2-5; 8 bases map to TRBD1. Trimming at V came to 5 bases and at J to 3 bases, leaving 8 bases not matched to a gene. CDR1 MDHEN and CDR2 SYDVKM come from the germline V gene. The CDR3 length is 15 residues.

This clonotype was seen only a few times. The chain couples TRBV20-1 to TRBJ2-1; D call uncertain. CDR1 and CDR2 (germline): DFQATT, SNEGSKA (reference sequence). This CDR3 is built from 16 residues. Trimming cost V 6 bases and J 4 bases, with 22 bases left between them. This CDR3 is CSAHSNGQVEYNEQFF. DNA for the CDR3: TGCAGTGCCCACTCGAATGGGCAGGTCGAGTACAATGAGCAGTTCTTC.

This clonotype was seen many times. The J gene is TRBJ2-7, the V gene TRBV6-1, with 10 bases that match TRBD1. Trimming took 8 bases from V and 5 from J; bases not matched to a gene: 6. The CDR3 is 13 residues long. Germline-derived CDR1 and CDR2 are MNHNS and SASEGT. The CDR3 nucleotides are TGTGCCAGCCTCCCGGGACAGGGGAACGAGCAGTACTTC. It yields the protein CASLPGQGNEQYF.

This clonotype was counted at least ten times. The J gene is TRBJ1-1, the V gene TRBV20-1; unclear D gene. Germline values: CDR1 DFQATT, CDR2 SNEGSKA (reference sequence). The germline V and J ends were trimmed by 0 bases and 0 bases, with 14 bases remaining between them. The CDR3 spans 16 residues. The CDR3 spells CSARDPIWDMNTEAFF. In DNA, the CDR3 is TGCAGTGCTAGAGATCCGATTTGGGATATGAACACTGAAGCTTTCTTT.

Only one count was recorded for this clonotype. The junction departs from the called germline gene at one end, perhaps through a read error. The V gene is TRBV6-1, the J gene TRBJ1-1; D call uncertain. Germline V lookup: CDR1 MNHNS, CDR2 SASEGT. This CDR3 spans 12 amino acids. In DNA form, the CDR3 reads TGTACCAGCACTCCGGAAACTCCTGAAGCTTTCTTT. Translation: CTSTPETPEAFF.

Points on this clonotype: One end of the junction fails to match germline, which may point to a read error. This sequence joins TRBV27 and TRBJ2-7, with 8 positions matching TRBD1. Germline CDR1 and CDR2: MNHEY and SMNVEV (reference sequence). This CDR3 has 16 residues. This chain's CDR3 is CANSPHRGQEIYEQYF. For the CDR3, the DNA is TGTGCCAACAGTCCCCACCGGGGACAGGAGATCTACGAGCAGTACTTC.

This clonotype was found a few times. V gene TRBV6-5 combines with J gene TRBJ1-3; 8 bases are a match to TRBD1. Germline CDR1 MNHEY, CDR2 SVGAGI. V lost 3 bases to trimming and J lost 5 bases; unmatched junction nucleotides: 6. CDR3 length: 15 residues. This chain's CDR3 is CASSYPRQGRNTIYF. The CDR3 coding sequence is TGTGCCAGCAGTTATCCCAGACAGGGGAGAAACACCATATATTTT.

This clonotype was counted a few times. The chain joins TRBV15 to TRBJ2-1; D gene uncertain. Per germline, CDR1 LNHNV and CDR2 YYDKDF (reference sequence). Trimming removed 0 bases at V and 2 bases at J, with 11 bases between. The CDR3 loop spans 16 amino acids. CDR3 coding DNA: TGTGCCACCAGCAGAGATACAAGCGACCCCTACAATGAGCAGTTCTTC. Encoded protein: CATSRDTSDPYNEQFF. Combining the CDR3 with reference TRBV15 and TRBJ2-1 gives the whole variable domain DAMVIQNPRYQVTQFGKPVTLSCSQTLNHNVMYWYQQKSSQAPKLLFHYYDKDFNNEADTPDNFQSRRPNTSFCFLDIRSPGLGDTAMYLCATSRDTSDPYNEQFFGPGTRLTVL.

This clonotype was seen a single time. The chain joins TRBV7-9 to TRBJ2-7; no firm D call. The CDR3 is made up of 15 amino acids. V lost 1 base, J lost 3 bases, and 13 bases lay in between. CDR1 and CDR2 from the germline V gene are SEHNR and FQNEAQ (reference sequence). The CDR3 sequence: CASSLEGQSGYEQYF. The DNA of the CDR3 is TGTGCCAGCAGCTTAGAGGGCCAGTCAGGCTACGAGCAGTACTTC.

There are a few counts of this clonotype. The J gene is TRBJ2-3, the V gene TRBV6-2 or TRBV6-3; D is possibly TRBD2 (5 bases). Germline CDR1 is MNHEY and CDR2 is SVGEGT. This CDR3 is 15 amino acids long. The ends were cut back, 6 bases at V and 0 bases at J, with 13 bases in the middle. Here the CDR3 reads CASSPRRTSTDTQYF. CDR3 DNA sequence: TGTGCCAGCAGCCCCCGACGGACTAGCACAGATACGCAGTATTTT.

This clonotype was seen ten or more times. The gene calls are TRBV20-1 and TRBJ2-5; 14 bases match TRBD2. The germline CDR1 and CDR2 sequences are DFQATT and SNEGSKA (reference sequence). J was trimmed by 4 bases and V by 3 bases; bases with no gene match: 1. There are 14 residues in the CDR3. This chain's CDR3 is CSARGTSGGETQYF. The CDR3 region has the DNA TGCAGTGCTAGGGGGACTAGCGGGGGAGAGACCCAGTACTTC.

Comments on this clonotype: A much larger clone sits a single nucleotide away, making a read error possible. The rearrangement links TRBV2 to TRBJ1-2; D remains unclear. CDR3 length equals 18 residues. Per germline, CDR1 SNHLY and CDR2 FYNNEI. The DNA of the CDR3 is TGTGCCAGCAGTGAACCAACAGTAAGGGCTCTCTCTGTCTATGGCTCCACCTTC. Residues: CASSEPTVRALSVYGSTF.

This clonotype was seen only a few times. The J gene is TRBJ2-5, the V gene TRBV24-1; no clear D gene. V lost 0 bases to trimming and J lost 2 bases, with 6 bases between them. This CDR3 is built from 14 residues. The V gene's germline CDR1 is KGHDR and CDR2 SFDVKD. The CDR3 nucleotides read TGTGCCACCAGTGATTTGTCCAGGCAAGAGACCCAGTACTTC. As protein: CATSDLSRQETQYF.

This clonotype was seen many times. This chain joins TRBV5-1 and TRBJ2-7, with TRBD2 matching over 9 bases. Per the germline V gene, CDR1 is SGHRS and CDR2 is YFSETQ. This CDR3 spans 16 amino acids. V lost 2 bases, J lost 0 bases, and 6 bases stayed unmatched. CDR3 loop: CASSLGAGGFSYEQYF. For the CDR3, the DNA is TGCGCCAGCAGCTTAGGTGCGGGGGGGTTCTCCTACGAGCAGTACTTC.

The chain links TRBV27 to TRBJ1-4; 8 nucleotides line up with TRBD1. After removal of 5 bases from V and 8 bases from J, the junction contained 16 bases not matched to a gene. The germline CDR1 and CDR2 sequences are MNHEY and SMNVEV (reference sequence). There are 17 residues in the CDR3. The chain's CDR3 is CASSLTGQGIAREKLFF. The CDR3, as DNA: TGTGCCAGCAGTCTAACCGGACAGGGAATAGCGCGGGAAAAACTGTTTTTT.

This clonotype was observed a few times. The chain employs TRBV9 and TRBJ2-1; 8 positions agree with TRBD2. V lost 4 bases to trimming and J lost 5 bases; unmatched junction nucleotides: 2. CDR3 length equals 13 residues. Germline CDR1 reads SGDLS; CDR2 reads YYNGEE. The CDR3 spells CASSSGGDNEQFF. In DNA, the CDR3 is TGTGCCAGCAGCTCGGGGGGGGACAATGAGCAGTTCTTC.

This clonotype was counted at least ten times. The chain links TRBV6-1 to TRBJ2-1; no clear D gene. The V and J ends lost 6 bases and 4 bases respectively, with 7 bases between them. This CDR3 has 12 residues. The V gene's germline CDR1 is MNHNS and CDR2 SASEGT. As DNA, the CDR3 is TGTGCCAGCAGCCTATATTACAATGAGCAGTTCTTC. Translation: CASSLYYNEQFF.

This clonotype was observed many times. The chain joins TRBV18 to TRBJ2-7, with TRBD2 identical over 9 bases. CDR1 KGHSH and CDR2 LQKENI come from the germline V gene. The CDR3 has 13 residues. The ends lost 5 bases at V and 4 bases at J; junction bases unmatched: 3. The CDR3 protein is CASSFTSGYEQYF. CDR3 DNA: TGTGCCAGCTCATTCACTAGCGGGTACGAGCAGTACTTC.

This clonotype was counted ten times or more. J is TRBJ2-2 and V is TRBV7-9; 12 nucleotides match TRBD2. J gave up 1 base and V 0 bases, and 6 bases lay outside the gene matches. The germline CDR1 and CDR2 sequences are SEHNR and FQNEAQ (reference sequence). This CDR3 contains 19 residues. In nucleotides, the CDR3 is TGTGCCAGCAGCTTAGCGCCCACTAGCGGGAGGTGGAACACCGGGGAGCTGTTTTTT. Protein product: CASSLAPTSGRWNTGELFF.

Many counts were recorded for this clonotype. V usage is TRBV5-1 and J usage is TRBJ1-1; 8 bases match TRBD1. The germline gives CDR1 SGHRS, CDR2 YFSETQ. J was trimmed by 4 bases and V by 0 bases; bases with no gene match: 2. The CDR3 covers 14 residues. CDR3 region: CASSLGQGPTEAFF. For the CDR3, the DNA is TGCGCCAGCAGCTTGGGACAGGGGCCCACTGAAGCTTTCTTT. Full variable domain (rest looked up from reference TRBV5-1 and TRBJ1-1): KAGVTQTPRYLIKTRGQQVTLSCSPISGHRSVSWYQQTPGQGLQFLFEYFSETQRNKGNFPGRFSGRQFSNSRSEMNVSTLELGDSALYLCASSLGQGPTEAFFGQGTRLTVV.

This sequence joins TRBV19 and TRBJ2-7; D remains unclear. The CDR3 covers 15 residues. CDR1 and CDR2 from the germline V gene are LNHDA and SQIVND (reference sequence). V was trimmed by 1 base and J by 1 base, leaving 11 bases between them. CDR3 nucleotides: TGTGCCAGTAGTATAGTTGTCGGGTATTCCTACGAGCAGTACTTC. Translated, it gives CASSIVVGYSYEQYF. Together with reference TRBV19 and TRBJ2-7, the CDR3 gives the full variable domain: DGGITQSPKYLFRKEGQNVTLSCEQNLNHDAMYWYRQDPGQGLRLIYYSQIVNDFQKGDIAEGYSVSREKKESFPLTVTSAQKNPTAFYLCASSIVVGYSYEQYFGPGTRLTVT.

This clonotype came up many times. The chain recombines TRBV7-9 with TRBJ2-7, with 9 bases matching TRBD1. The CDR3 runs to 15 residues. CDR1 and CDR2 from the germline V gene are SEHNR and FQNEAQ (reference sequence). V trimming: 4 bases; J trimming: 3 bases; junction bases outside the gene matches: 7. This CDR3 is CASSSGTGTLYEQYF. In DNA, the CDR3 is TGTGCCAGCAGCTCGGGGACAGGGACCCTCTACGAGCAGTACTTC.

This clonotype was seen ten or more times. The V and J genes are TRBV7-2 and TRBJ2-5; D is possibly TRBD1 or TRBD2 (6 bases each). V shed 2 bases and J shed 5 bases, with 12 bases lying between them. This CDR3 contains 14 residues. Looked up from germline, CDR1 is SGHTA and CDR2 is FQGNSA. Here the CDR3 DNA reads TGTGCCAGCAGCTTATTCTTAGGGGGGGAGACCCAGTACTTC. Residues: CASSLFLGGETQYF. The full variable domain, completed using reference TRBV7-2 and TRBJ2-5, is GAGVSQSPSNKVTEKGKDVELRCDPISGHTALYWYRQSLGQGLEFLIYFQGNSAPDKSGLPSDRFSAERTGGSVSTLTIQRTQQEDSAVYLCASSLFLGGETQYFGPGTRLLVL.

At least ten counts were recorded for this clonotype. V is TRBV2 and J is TRBJ2-1, with D perhaps matching TRBD2 (6 bases). Trimming took off 6 bases at V and 2 bases at J, with 14 bases between the two ends. Germline CDR1 SNHLY, CDR2 FYNNEI. This CDR3 spans 15 amino acids. The CDR3 protein is CASSTRRGTYNEQFF. CDR3 bases: TGTGCCAGCAGCACGCGGAGGGGCACCTACAATGAGCAGTTCTTC.

As regards this clonotype: A much larger clone lies one base from this, so it may be a read error. The chain joins TRBV27 to TRBJ1-1; D possibly corresponds to TRBD1 (5 bases). V dropped 2 bases and J dropped 1 base, with 17 bases sitting between them. Germline CDR1 and CDR2: MNHEY and SMNVEV (reference sequence). The CDR3 loop spans 17 amino acids. The CDR3 bases are TGTGCCAGCAGTTTAATATCGGGAGGGGACGCGAACACTGAAGCTTTCTTT. Its protein is CASSLISGGDANTEAFF.

This clonotype was detected ten times or more. The chain is built from TRBV20-1 and TRBJ2-7; possible D gene TRBD2, 5 bases. There are 13 residues in the CDR3. The V gene lost 3 bases and the J gene lost 4 bases, with 13 bases spanning the gap. The germline V gene encodes CDR1 DFQATT and CDR2 SNEGSKA (reference sequence). In DNA form, the CDR3 reads TGCAGTGCTAGTCATCTCGGGGAGTACGAGCAGTACTTC. This encodes CSASHLGEYEQYF.

In this sample, this clonotype turned up a few times. V and J are TRBV4-1 and TRBJ2-1, with 7 bases aligning to TRBD2. Germline V CDR1 and CDR2: MGHRA, YSYEKL. The CDR3 totals 15 residues. V was clipped by 1 base and J by 1 base; unmatched bases: 1. The CDR3 DNA is TGCGCCAGCAGCCAAGTACTAGCGTCCTACAATGAGCAGTTCTTC. Protein sequence: CASSQVLASYNEQFF.